One sample yielded the 22 T cell receptor beta chains listed below, sequenced in a study of patients and donors after allogeneic stem cell transplantation. TCRdb re-called the RT-PCR reads through MiXCR, storing one row per CDR3 protein. The repertoire holds 150,000 to 250,000 distinct CDR3 sequences, with less than 45% as singletons. The sample consisted of blood, either unsorted or a sorted T cell fraction (not recorded which). Receptor source: a human donor who was either an allogeneic HSCT recipient or a stem cell or donor lymphocyte infusion donor (not recorded which). It is not recorded whose cells these are; they may come from a transplant donor.

This rearrangement joins TRBV2 to TRBJ2-2; 12 positions agree with TRBD2. V shed 4 bases and J 6 bases; nucleotides not matched to a gene: 12. The germline CDR1 and CDR2 sequences are SNHLY and FYNNEI. The CDR3 extends over 18 amino acids. The CDR3 DNA is TGTGCCAGCAGTGCAGGTTTGACTAGCGGGAGCAGGGCCGGGGAGCTGTTTTTT. Translated: CASSAGLTSGSRAGELFF.

A few counts support this clonotype. The chain uses TRBV11-1 and TRBJ2-7; D is undetermined. The CDR3 is 13 residues long. V lost 1 base and J 7 bases, leaving 11 bases between the germline ends. Germline lookup yields CDR1 SGHAT and CDR2 FQDESV (reference sequence). Written as DNA, the CDR3 is TGTGCCAGCAGCTTAGGGATTATACGGGAGCAGTACTTC. Its protein product is CASSLGIIREQYF. Full variable domain (rest looked up from reference TRBV11-1 and TRBJ2-7): EAEVAQSPRYKITEKSQAVAFWCDPISGHATLYWYRQILGQGPELLVQFQDESVVDDSQLPKDRFSAERLKGVDSTLKIQPAELGDSAMYLCASSLGIIREQYFGPGTRLTVT.

V gene TRBV4-3 combines with J gene TRBJ1-2; no clear D. Germline CDR1 and CDR2: LGHNA and YSLEER. This CDR3 contains 14 residues. Between the trimmed V and J ends, which lost 1 base and 2 bases, there was a span of 8 bases. In DNA form, the CDR3 reads TGCGCCAGCAGCCAAGCATCCTCCAACTATGGCTACACCTTC. Its translation is CASSQASSNYGYTF.

This clonotype was found a few times. The chain has TRBV4-3 and TRBJ1-5; 12 nucleotides line up with TRBD1. The J segment lost 8 bases and the V segment lost 1 base, leaving 3 bases of the junction unmatched. Germline V gene lookup returns CDR1 LGHNA and CDR2 YSLEER. CDR3 length: 15 amino acids. The chain's CDR3 is CASSQGDRGHEPQHF. The CDR3 DNA reads as TGCGCCAGCAGCCAAGGGGACAGGGGGCATGAGCCCCAGCATTTT.

The rearrangement links TRBV10-3 to TRBJ1-2, with D hard to call. The V end was cut by 5 bases, the J end by 6 bases, with 13 bases between. The CDR3 runs to 13 residues. Germline loops: CDR1 ENHRY, CDR2 SYGVKD. The CDR3 is CAISSRVYHGYTF. DNA of the CDR3: TGTGCCATCAGTTCGAGGGTCTATCATGGCTACACCTTC.

J is TRBJ1-4 and V is TRBV2; the D is unclear. Germline CDR1 and CDR2: SNHLY and FYNNEI. V shed 6 bases and J shed 5 bases, with 10 bases lying between them. This CDR3 comprises 13 residues. The CDR3 reads CASSSGPNEKLFF. DNA for the CDR3: TGTGCCAGCAGCAGCGGTCCAAATGAAAAACTGTTTTTT.

This clonotype was counted a few times. The chain has TRBV7-9 and TRBJ1-6; D is unresolved. The V end lost 4 bases, the J end lost 7 bases, and 11 bases lay between the germline ends. Germline V gene data show CDR1 as SEHNR and CDR2 as FQNEAQ (reference sequence). The CDR3 is 14 amino acids. The CDR3 protein is CASSSGGQNSPLHF. Here the CDR3 DNA reads TGTGCCAGCAGCTCCGGAGGGCAGAATTCACCCCTCCACTTT. The full variable domain, rest sourced from reference TRBV7-9 and TRBJ1-6, is DTGVSQNPRHKITKRGQNVTFRCDPISEHNRLYWYRQTLGQGPEFLTYFQNEAQLEKSRLLSDRFSAERPKGSFSTLEIQRTEQGDSAMYLCASSSGGQNSPLHFGNGTRLTVT.

V and J are TRBV12-3 or TRBV12-4 and TRBJ1-2; D is uncertain. Trimming left V 2 bases short and J 0 bases short, with 10 bases between. The CDR3 is 15 residues long. DNA for the CDR3: TGTGCCAGCAGTTTAAAGTTGGAAGCTAACTATGGCTACACCTTC. Protein: CASSLKLEANYGYTF.

The rearrangement links TRBV15 to TRBJ1-5; D unclear. From germline, CDR1 is LNHNV and CDR2 YYDKDF (reference sequence). V dropped 5 bases and J dropped 2 bases, with 10 bases sitting between them. CDR3 length: 14 residues. This CDR3 reads CATSLDRGNQPQHF. CDR3 DNA: TGTGCCACCAGCTTGGACCGAGGCAATCAGCCCCAGCATTTT.

The rearrangement links TRBV27 to TRBJ1-5, with D unresolved. The CDR3 spans 13 residues. CDR1 and CDR2 (germline): MNHEY, SMNVEV (reference sequence). Trimming pared 0 bases from V and 7 bases from J, leaving 7 bases between. The CDR3 sequence is CASSLSGPQPQHF. CDR3 DNA sequence: TGTGCCAGCAGTTTATCAGGACCCCAGCCCCAGCATTTT.

The chain combines TRBV3-1 with TRBJ2-2, with D hard to call. The germline gives CDR1 LGHDT, CDR2 YNNKEL (reference sequence). Trimming left V 2 bases short and J 5 bases short, with 6 bases between. The CDR3 sequence is 13 residues long. The CDR3 coding sequence is TGTGCCAGCAGCCAACTGTTAACCGGGGAGCTGTTTTTT. Amino acids: CASSQLLTGELFF.

The genes are TRBV5-6 and TRBJ1-1; D is undetermined. The CDR3 length is 13 residues. Germline assignment: CDR1 SGHDT and CDR2 YYEEEE. With 4 bases removed from V and 3 bases from J, the gap between germline ends came to 10 bases. The CDR3 is CASSRRLDTEAFF. In DNA, the CDR3 is TGTGCCAGCAGCCGTCGTTTGGACACTGAAGCTTTCTTT.

This clonotype was seen more than once but under ten times. The J gene is TRBJ1-1, the V gene TRBV28, with no clear D. The CDR3 sequence is 14 residues long. The germline V gene has CDR1 MDHEN and CDR2 SYDVKM. The V and J ends lost 2 bases and 0 bases respectively, with 7 bases between them. CDR3: CASSLPNLNTEAFF. The DNA for the CDR3 is TGTGCCAGCAGTTTACCTAACCTGAACACTGAAGCTTTCTTT.

V is TRBV15 and J is TRBJ1-5, with 8 nucleotides matching TRBD1. Trimming cost V 4 bases and J 3 bases; bases outside gene matches: 8. This CDR3 has 16 amino acids. Per germline, CDR1 LNHNV and CDR2 YYDKDF (reference sequence). The CDR3 sequence: CATSTGTGYNNQPQHF. The CDR3 bases are TGTGCCACCAGCACCGGGACAGGATATAACAATCAGCCCCAGCATTTT.

V usage is TRBV12-3 or TRBV12-4 and J usage is TRBJ2-7; weak D call: TRBD2 (6 bases). With 5 bases removed from V and 5 bases from J, the gap between germline ends came to 19 bases. The CDR3 spans 15 residues. As DNA, the CDR3 is TGTGCCAGCAGTCTACCCCGGGAGTCGGTCCACGAGCAGTACTTC. Its translation is CASSLPRESVHEQYF.

This clonotype was seen a handful of times. This chain connects TRBV12-3 or TRBV12-4 to TRBJ1-2; 9 bases agree with TRBD1. With 2 bases clipped from V and 7 bases from J, the junction kept 8 bases outside the gene matches. This CDR3 comprises 15 residues. CDR3 bases: TGTGCCAGCAGTTTATTGGGGACAGGGCAAAGTGGCTACACCTTC. Amino acid sequence: CASSLLGTGQSGYTF.

This clonotype turned up a few times. The rearrangement links TRBV6-6 to TRBJ1-5, with TRBD1 identical over 7 bases. The CDR3 is 16 residues long. Germline CDR1 MNHNY, CDR2 SVGAGI (reference sequence). The J segment lost 6 bases and the V segment lost 0 bases, leaving 8 bases of the junction unmatched. The CDR3 protein is CASSYSRGGQIQPQHF. For the CDR3, the DNA is TGTGCCAGCAGTTACTCGAGGGGGGGACAGATTCAGCCCCAGCATTTT.

CDR3 sequence reads: CASSYSTLDYNEQFF. CDR3 DNA: TGTGCCAGCAGTTACTCGACGTTAGACTACAATGAGCAGTTCTTC. This rearrangement joins TRBV6-5 to TRBJ2-1, with D hard to call. CDR1 MNHEY and CDR2 SVGAGI come from the germline V gene. This CDR3 has 15 residues. The V end was cut by 0 bases, the J end by 3 bases, with 9 bases between.

Only a few counts were recorded for this clonotype. The chain carries TRBV7-2 and TRBJ1-4; 9 nucleotides match TRBD1. After removal of 5 bases from V and 7 bases from J, the junction contained 8 bases not matched to a gene. The CDR3 is made up of 15 amino acids. The germline V gene has CDR1 SGHTA and CDR2 FQGNSA. The CDR3 protein is CASSDTGGGGEKLFF. In DNA, the CDR3 is TGTGCCAGCAGCGACACAGGGGGCGGAGGTGAAAAACTGTTTTTT.

This chain links TRBV12-3 or TRBV12-4 with TRBJ2-1, with no clear D. The V and J ends lost 5 bases and 7 bases respectively, with 12 bases between them. The CDR3 loop spans 13 amino acids. CDR3 DNA sequence: TGTGCCAGCAGTATGGGTCCTCCAAATGAGCAGTTCTTC. Translating it yields CASSMGPPNEQFF.

In nucleotides, the CDR3 is TGTGCCAGCAGTTGGGGGTCGAGAGATTATGGCTACACCTTC. It yields the protein CASSWGSRDYGYTF. The chain employs TRBV12-3 or TRBV12-4 and TRBJ1-2; weak D call: TRBD1 (5 bases). The V end lost 4 bases, the J end lost 5 bases, and 14 bases lay between the germline ends. CDR3 size: 14 residues.

This clonotype occurred a few times. This sequence joins TRBV27 and TRBJ2-7; D is possibly TRBD2 (5 bases). Germline assignment: CDR1 MNHEY and CDR2 SMNVEV (reference sequence). Trimming shortened V by 4 bases and J by 2 bases, and 12 bases separated the two germline ends. CDR3 size: 14 residues. CDR3 in DNA: TGTGCCAGCAGTTGGCTAGCTTCGCCCTACGAGCAGTACTTC. It yields the protein CASSWLASPYEQYF.